These 16 T cell receptor beta chains came from one sample sequenced in a study of CD8 T cells in Susac syndrome. RNA in amounts of roughly 0.5 to 1 ug was reverse transcribed with random hexamers. TCRdb called the immunoSEQ multiplex PCR reads again in MiXCR, with one record for every CDR3 protein. This sample yields 50,000 or so distinct CDR3 sequences, of which 93% are seen a single time; about 0.54% belongs to the top ten. The specimen sequenced was CD8+ T cells from PBMCs. The receptors come from a human donor in good health.

This chain joins TRBV4-1 and TRBJ2-5; no clear D. CDR1 and CDR2 (germline): MGHRA, YSYEKL. The CDR3 is 12 amino acids. The germline V and J ends were trimmed by 3 bases and 5 bases, with 7 bases remaining between them. The CDR3 DNA reads TGCGCCAGCAGCCACGTTGGCGAGACCCAGTACTTC. Protein: CASSHVGETQYF.

The V call is TRBV28, the J call TRBJ2-3; tentatively, D is TRBD1 or TRBD2 (6 bases each). Germline CDR1 MDHEN, CDR2 SYDVKM. The CDR3 contains 16 residues. Trimming left V 4 bases short and J 3 bases short, with 17 bases between. Here the CDR3 reads CASSYNPGARTDTQYF. The DNA of the CDR3 is TGTGCCAGCAGTTACAATCCGGGGGCGCGGACAGATACGCAGTATTTT.

This clonotype occurred once. V gene TRBV20-1 combines with J gene TRBJ2-1; 8 bases are shared with TRBD2. Germline V gives CDR1 DFQATT, CDR2 SNEGSKA (reference sequence). After removal of 1 base from V and 3 bases from J, the junction contained 5 bases not matched to a gene. The CDR3 sequence is 15 residues long. CDR3 protein: CSARAPLAGYNEQFF. CDR3 nucleotide sequence: TGCAGTGCTAGAGCCCCCCTAGCGGGCTACAATGAGCAGTTCTTC.

The genes are TRBV11-2 and TRBJ2-7, with 7 bases that match TRBD2. Germline V lookup: CDR1 SGHAT, CDR2 FQNNGV. V shed 1 base, J shed 7 bases, and the junction held 7 bases outside the gene matches. This CDR3 contains 14 residues. The CDR3 DNA reads TGTGCCAGCAGCTTAGCGGGGGGAATATGGGAGCAGTACTTC. Its translation: CASSLAGGIWEQYF. Full variable domain (outside the CDR3, taken from reference TRBV11-2 and TRBJ2-7): EAGVAQSPRYKIIEKRQSVAFWCNPISGHATLYWYQQILGQGPKLLIQFQNNGVVDDSQLPKDRFSAERLKGVDSTLKIQPAKLEDSAVYLCASSLAGGIWEQYFGPGTRLTVT.

The rearrangement joins TRBV5-4 to TRBJ2-3; 7 bases line up with TRBD1. Germline CDR1 is SGHNT and CDR2 is YYREEE (reference sequence). The CDR3 has 15 residues. The junction had 5 bases not matched to a gene; V was cut back by 2 bases and J by 2 bases. In DNA form, the CDR3 reads TGTGCCAGCAGCTTAACAGGGGATGACACAGATACGCAGTATTTT. Translated, it gives CASSLTGDDTDTQYF.

The rearrangement links TRBV18 to TRBJ2-7, with TRBD1 as a possible D gene (5 bases). With 5 bases removed from V and 0 bases from J, the gap between germline ends came to 11 bases. This CDR3 has 14 residues. Germline lookup yields CDR1 KGHSH and CDR2 LQKENI. CDR3 sequence (DNA): TGTGCCAGCTCAATGTACAGGAGCTCCTACGAGCAGTACTTC. This encodes CASSMYRSSYEQYF. Full variable domain (outside the CDR3, taken from reference TRBV18 and TRBJ2-7): NAGVMQNPRHLVRRRGQEARLRCSPMKGHSHVYWYRQLPEEGLKFMVYLQKENIIDESGMPKERFSAEFPKEGPSILRIQQVVRGDSAAYFCASSMYRSSYEQYFGPGTRLTVT.

The chain has TRBV15 and TRBJ1-5; D may be TRBD1 (5 bases). Trimming shortened V by 0 bases and J by 4 bases, and 10 bases separated the two germline ends. Per the germline V gene, CDR1 is LNHNV and CDR2 is YYDKDF (reference sequence). The length of the CDR3 is 15 residues. The CDR3 bases are TGTGCCACCAGCAGAGATCGCGGGACTAATCAGCCCCAGCATTTT. Translation gives CATSRDRGTNQPQHF.

The chain recombines TRBV20-1 with TRBJ1-1; D remains unclear. V was shortened by 1 base and J by 4 bases, with 10 bases between the two germline ends. Germline assignment: CDR1 DFQATT and CDR2 SNEGSKA (reference sequence). This CDR3 is built from 13 residues. CDR3 bases: TGCAGTGCTAGAGCACCGGCCGGCACTGAAGCTTTCTTT. Encoded protein: CSARAPAGTEAFF.

The sample holds one count of this clonotype. V gene TRBV7-8 combines with J gene TRBJ2-7, with D possibly TRBD2 on 6 matching bases. V was trimmed by 9 bases and J by 2 bases, leaving 14 bases between them. The CDR3 length is 13 residues. CDR1 is SGHVS, CDR2 FQNEAQ, per germline. For the CDR3, the DNA is TGTGCCAGTAGGGCGGGACCAGCCTACGAGCAGTACTTC. It translates to CASRAGPAYEQYF.

The chain couples TRBV28 to TRBJ1-2; D gene unclear. Germline CDR1 and CDR2: MDHEN and SYDVKM. V was shortened by 5 bases and J by 3 bases, with 13 bases between the two germline ends. The CDR3 sequence is 14 residues long. CDR3 DNA: TGTGCCAGCAGTCCCCCGGGATCTTACTATGGCTACACCTTC. Amino acids: CASSPPGSYYGYTF.

V usage is TRBV12-3 or TRBV12-4 and J usage is TRBJ2-2; no firm D call. Trimming removed 4 bases at V and 4 bases at J, with 7 bases between. There are 13 residues in the CDR3. The CDR3 nucleotides read TGTGCCAGCAGTTCGACCCTCACCGGGGAGCTGTTTTTT. Its translation: CASSSTLTGELFF.

The chain combines TRBV19 with TRBJ2-1; 7 nucleotides match TRBD1. CDR1 is LNHDA and CDR2 is SQIVND in the germline V gene (reference sequence). The CDR3 runs 16 residues. Trimming removed 2 bases from V and 0 bases from J; junction bases left unmatched: 4. In DNA, the CDR3 is TGTGCCAGTAGTATAAGGGCAGGGGGCTCCTACAATGAGCAGTTCTTC. Translating gives CASSIRAGGSYNEQFF.

V gene TRBV20-1 combines with J gene TRBJ2-5; TRBD2 matches at 11 bases. The CDR3 has 16 amino acids. The ends lost 6 bases at V and 1 base at J; junction bases unmatched: 10. CDR1 is DFQATT, CDR2 SNEGSKA, per germline (reference sequence). The DNA of the CDR3 is TGCAGTGCCCGCGGACTAGCGGGTCCAGGCCAAGAGACCCAGTACTTC. This codes for CSARGLAGPGQETQYF.

The V gene is TRBV5-1, the J gene TRBJ2-7; the D is unclear. The CDR3 has 13 amino acids. The germline gives CDR1 SGHRS, CDR2 YFSETQ. Trimming took off 0 bases at V and 1 base at J, with 5 bases between the two ends. Here the CDR3 DNA reads TGCGCCAGCAGCTTGGAGGATTCCTACGAGCAGTACTTC. Residues: CASSLEDSYEQYF.

This clonotype was found a few times. The rearrangement uses TRBV2 and TRBJ1-2; no clear D. Germline V CDR1 and CDR2: SNHLY, FYNNEI. Trimming pared 0 bases from V and 4 bases from J, leaving 9 bases between. The CDR3 is 14 amino acids. The CDR3 nucleotides are TGTGCCAGCAGTGAAGCGATGGGGTTCTATGGCTACACCTTC. It translates to CASSEAMGFYGYTF.

This clonotype occurred a few times. The chain is built from TRBV28 and TRBJ1-5; no firm D call. This CDR3 spans 12 amino acids. CDR1 MDHEN and CDR2 SYDVKM come from the germline V gene. Trimming took 3 bases from V and 7 from J, leaving 7 bases between them. The CDR3 spells CASSLEGQPQHF. CDR3 sequence (DNA): TGTGCCAGCAGTTTGGAGGGCCAGCCCCAGCATTTT.